The 7 T cell receptor beta chains below were found in one sample sequenced in a study of blood T cell repertoires in COVID-19. Profiling relied on immunoSEQ multiplex PCR, and the TCRdb table lists in-frame clones only, not all of them. The repertoire holds over 150,000 clones, with roughly 85% as singletons. The sequencing sample was made of PBMCs or T cells enriched from blood (not recorded which). The receptors here all came from a woman aged 18 to 35 who had recovered from COVID-19.

The chain has TRBV10-1 and TRBJ2-2, with a possible D match to TRBD2 (5 bases). Germline CDR1 reads WNHNN; CDR2 reads SYGVQD (reference sequence). The germline V and J ends were trimmed by 6 bases and 8 bases, with 7 bases remaining between them. The CDR3 extends over 11 amino acids. CDR3 amino acids: CASSRGGELFF. Written as DNA, the CDR3 is TGCGCCAGCAGCCGGGGAGGGGAGCTGTTTTTT.

This chain links TRBV18 with TRBJ2-7; 8 nucleotides match TRBD2. CDR1 is KGHSH, CDR2 LQKENI, per germline. Trimming at V came to 3 bases and at J to 6 bases, leaving 7 bases not matched to a gene. CDR3 length: 14 residues. The CDR3, as DNA: TGTGCCAGCTCACCCGGGACTAGTGATATCGAGCAGTACTTC. Its protein is CASSPGTSDIEQYF.

The V gene is TRBV4-2, the J gene TRBJ1-6; 8 bases agree with TRBD1. The trim removed 0 bases at V and 6 bases at J, leaving 4 bases unmatched. The CDR3 is made up of 16 amino acids. Germline V lookup: CDR1 LGHNA, CDR2 YNFKEQ. This CDR3 is CASSQDRGTGNSPLHF. The CDR3 coding sequence is TGTGCCAGCAGCCAAGATCGGGGGACAGGTAATTCACCCCTCCACTTT.

The chain uses TRBV7-2 and TRBJ1-4, with TRBD1 as a possible D gene (5 bases). CDR1 SGHTA and CDR2 FQGNSA come from the germline V gene. With 1 base removed from V and 5 bases from J, the gap between germline ends came to 8 bases. The CDR3 is 14 amino acids. The CDR3 DNA reads TGTGCCAGCAGCTTAGGGGGCTTCAATGAAAAACTGTTTTTT. This codes for CASSLGGFNEKLFF.

The chain recombines TRBV6-5 with TRBJ2-7; 8 nucleotides align to TRBD1. V dropped 8 bases and J dropped 3; count of bases not matched to a gene: 9. There are 14 residues in the CDR3. CDR1 and CDR2 from the germline V gene are MNHEY and SVGAGI. The CDR3 loop reads CASFPSQGGYEQYF. CDR3 bases: TGTGCCAGCTTCCCCTCACAGGGGGGCTACGAGCAGTACTTC.

The rearrangement joins TRBV19 to TRBJ1-5, with D possibly TRBD1 on 5 matching bases. V was pared by 4 bases and J by 3 bases, with 10 bases between. The CDR3 length is 14 residues. Per the germline V gene, CDR1 is LNHDA and CDR2 is SQIVND (reference sequence). Here the CDR3 DNA reads TGTGCCAGTAGTACAGGGCCTATCAATCAGCCCCAGCATTTT. Translated, it gives CASSTGPINQPQHF.

V is TRBV6-5 and J is TRBJ1-1, with D unresolved. Germline CDR1 MNHEY, CDR2 SVGAGI. This CDR3 has 14 amino acids. V gave up 0 bases and J gave up 4 bases, with 9 bases separating them. The CDR3 protein is CASSYSESVTEAFF. Here the CDR3 DNA reads TGTGCCAGCAGTTACTCCGAGAGTGTCACTGAAGCTTTCTTT.